Presented here are 21 T cell receptor beta chains from one specimen sequenced in a study of T cell responses to AZD1222 COVID-19 vaccine. TCRdb keeps only in-frame clones here, not all; method: immunoSEQ multiplex PCR. Here the sample spans around 100,000 clones, about 89% being singletons. The material was peripheral blood, obtained on day 0 of MenACWY control vaccination. The receptors derive from an adult in good health.

The chain is built from TRBV29-1 and TRBJ2-6; D ambiguous. Trimming stripped 6 bases from V and 0 bases from J, with 3 bases between. The germline gives CDR1 SQVTM, CDR2 ANQGSEA. This CDR3 comprises 12 residues. In DNA, the CDR3 is TGCAGCGTCTACTCTGGGGCCAACGTCCTGACTTTC. Amino acid sequence: CSVYSGANVLTF.

The chain carries TRBV28 and TRBJ2-3; weak D call: TRBD1 (5 bases). The CDR3 is 18 residues long. The V end was cut by 7 bases, the J end by 0 bases, with 23 bases between. Germline values: CDR1 MDHEN, CDR2 SYDVKM. CDR3 sequence reads: CASNQGPWHNSSTDTQYF. The CDR3 region has the DNA TGTGCCAGCAACCAGGGCCCTTGGCACAACTCTAGCACAGATACGCAGTATTTT.

This rearrangement joins TRBV5-8 to TRBJ1-5; D gene ambiguous. From germline, CDR1 is SGHTS and CDR2 YDEGEE. The V gene lost 0 bases and the J gene lost 7 bases, with 2 bases spanning the gap. The CDR3 is made up of 11 amino acids. The CDR3 DNA reads TGTGCCAGCAGCTTGGAACAGCCCCAGCATTTT. Translated, it gives CASSLEQPQHF.

The chain links TRBV11-2 to TRBJ2-7; perhaps D is TRBD1 or TRBD2 (5 bases each). Per the germline V gene, CDR1 is SGHAT and CDR2 is FQNNGV. The CDR3 consists of 15 residues. V shed 1 base and J shed 2 bases, with 12 bases lying between them. The CDR3 DNA reads as TGTGCCAGCAGCTTAGGGGGGAGATCCACCTACGAGCAGTACTTC. Protein product: CASSLGGRSTYEQYF.

The CDR3 loop reads CASSLAQETQYF. CDR3 coding DNA: TGTGCCAGCAGCCTCGCCCAAGAGACCCAGTACTTC. The chain employs TRBV7-8 and TRBJ2-5, with D hard to call. The V and J ends lost 5 bases and 1 base respectively, with 5 bases between them. Per germline, CDR1 SGHVS and CDR2 FQNEAQ. This CDR3 spans 12 amino acids.

This clone has just one count. The V gene is TRBV7-7, the J gene TRBJ2-3; the D gene is possibly TRBD1 (7 bases). Germline CDR1 is SSHAT and CDR2 is FNYEAQ (reference sequence). There are 15 residues in the CDR3. Trimming shortened V by 5 bases and J by 1 base, and 13 bases separated the two germline ends. This chain's CDR3 is CASSPGGTGTDTQYF. CDR3 in DNA: TGTGCCAGCAGCCCAGGGGGGACCGGCACAGATACGCAGTATTTT. Full variable domain (outside the CDR3, taken from reference TRBV7-7 and TRBJ2-3): GAGVSQSPRYKVTKRGQDVTLRCDPISSHATLYWYQQALGQGPEFLTYFNYEAQPDKSGLPSDRFSAERPEGSISTLTIQRTEQRDSAMYRCASSPGGTGTDTQYFGPGTRLTVL.

The chain couples TRBV28 to TRBJ2-2; weak D call: TRBD1 (5 bases). The CDR3 contains 17 residues. Trimming pared 5 bases from V and 0 bases from J, leaving 16 bases between. The germline V gene encodes CDR1 MDHEN and CDR2 SYDVKM. This CDR3 reads CASSPPVGAPNTGELFF. The DNA of the CDR3 is TGTGCCAGCAGTCCCCCCGTAGGGGCACCGAACACCGGGGAGCTGTTTTTT.

The V gene is TRBV7-9, the J gene TRBJ1-2; 8 nucleotides align to TRBD1. J was trimmed by 4 bases and V by 2 bases; bases with no gene match: 3. Germline CDR1 is SEHNR and CDR2 is FQNEAQ (reference sequence). The CDR3 runs to 14 residues. The CDR3 bases are TGTGCCAGCAGCTTAACCGACAGGGGCTATGGCTACACCTTC. It yields the protein CASSLTDRGYGYTF. The variable domain in full, with the rest retrieved from reference TRBV7-9 and TRBJ1-2, is DTGVSQNPRHKITKRGQNVTFRCDPISEHNRLYWYRQTLGQGPEFLTYFQNEAQLEKSRLLSDRFSAERPKGSFSTLEIQRTEQGDSAMYLCASSLTDRGYGYTFGSGTRLTVV.

This rearrangement joins TRBV2 to TRBJ1-2; TRBD1 is a possible D gene (6 bases). The CDR3 sequence is 15 residues long. Per the germline V gene, CDR1 is SNHLY and CDR2 is FYNNEI. Trimming removed 5 bases at V and 4 bases at J, with 17 bases between. The DNA for the CDR3 is TGTGCCAGCAGTCAGGGGAGGGCGGCTTCCTATGGCTACACCTTC. Protein product: CASSQGRAASYGYTF.

This clone has only a few counts. The chain uses TRBV18 and TRBJ1-4; no firm D call. The germline V and J ends were trimmed by 3 bases and 7 bases, with 12 bases remaining between them. CDR3 length: 14 amino acids. Germline V CDR1 and CDR2: KGHSH, LQKENI. CDR3: CASSPGPPGEKLFF. CDR3 DNA: TGTGCCAGCTCACCTGGCCCGCCCGGTGAAAAACTGTTTTTT.

This clone occurred once. The chain's CDR3 is CASTLAENSYEQYF. CDR3 DNA: TGCGCCAGCACCCTAGCGGAAAACTCCTACGAGCAGTACTTC. This chain links TRBV10-2 with TRBJ2-7, with 7 bases that match TRBD2. Germline loops: CDR1 WSHSY, CDR2 SAAADI. The CDR3 sequence is 14 residues long. The trim removed 7 bases at V and 0 bases at J, leaving 6 bases unmatched.

The chain recombines TRBV13 with TRBJ1-2; no definite D call. Trimming cost V 0 bases and J 6 bases, with 11 bases left between them. This CDR3 spans 14 amino acids. Germline CDR1 reads PRHDT; CDR2 reads FYEKMQ (reference sequence). The CDR3 region is CASSLGVTRDGYTF. In nucleotides, the CDR3 is TGTGCCAGCAGCTTAGGGGTTACGAGGGATGGCTACACCTTC.

This chain links TRBV6-1 with TRBJ1-4; no reliable D call. In germline, CDR1 is MNHNS, CDR2 SASEGT. This CDR3 comprises 14 residues. With 2 bases removed from V and 1 base from J, the gap between germline ends came to 5 bases. This CDR3 is CASSERRTNEKLFF. The CDR3 DNA reads as TGTGCCAGCAGTGAAAGGCGAACTAATGAAAAACTGTTTTTT.

Here the CDR3 DNA reads TGTGCCAGCACCTCACCAGACAGGGTGATCTCCCTCCACTTT. As protein: CASTSPDRVISLHF. The chain combines TRBV28 with TRBJ1-6; 7 nucleotides line up with TRBD1. V shed 7 bases, J shed 14 bases, and the junction held 14 bases outside the gene matches. The CDR3 covers 14 residues. Germline V gene sequence: CDR1 MDHEN, CDR2 SYDVKM.

The rearrangement links TRBV7-3 to TRBJ2-6; 7 positions match TRBD1. The CDR3 has 16 residues. With V trimmed by 5 bases and J by 1 base, 5 bases remained unmatched. The V gene's germline CDR1 is SGHTA and CDR2 FQGTGA. The DNA of the CDR3 is TGTGCCAGCAGCCCGGGACAGCTATCTGGGGCCAACGTCCTGACTTTC. Translation: CASSPGQLSGANVLTF.

This chain links TRBV6-6 with TRBJ1-1; D is uncertain. Trimming removed 2 bases from V and 3 bases from J, with 4 bases in between. Germline V gives CDR1 MNHNY, CDR2 SVGAGI (reference sequence). This CDR3 is built from 12 residues. CDR3 bases: TGTGCCAGCAGTTACCCCCACACTGAAGCTTTCTTT. It yields the protein CASSYPHTEAFF.

The chain is built from TRBV6-5 and TRBJ2-7, with 8 bases fitting TRBD1. CDR1 and CDR2 from the germline V gene are MNHEY and SVGAGI. The CDR3 totals 15 residues. After removal of 1 base from V and 2 bases from J, the junction contained 4 bases not matched to a gene. The CDR3 loop is CASSYWQGATYEQYF. The CDR3 DNA sequence: TGTGCCAGCAGTTACTGGCAGGGGGCAACCTACGAGCAGTACTTC.

This clone has only one observation. DNA for the CDR3: TGTGCCATCAGTGAGTCGCGGGCTGACTATGGCTACACCTTC. This translates into CAISESRADYGYTF. The chain employs TRBV10-3 and TRBJ1-2; D remains unclear. Germline V CDR1 and CDR2: ENHRY, SYGVKD. This CDR3 region has 14 residues. Trimming took 0 bases from V and 3 from J, leaving 8 bases between them.

The CDR3 protein is CASSPQTSNTEAFF. As DNA, the CDR3 is TGCGCCAGCAGCCCGCAGACATCGAACACTGAAGCTTTCTTT. The V call is TRBV5-1, the J call TRBJ1-1; D ambiguous. The CDR3 loop spans 14 amino acids. Trimming removed 4 bases at V and 1 base at J, with 11 bases between. Germline V gene data show CDR1 as SGHRS and CDR2 as YFSETQ.

This clone appeared once. The rearrangement links TRBV7-9 to TRBJ2-3; D possibly corresponds to TRBD2 (7 bases). This CDR3 contains 14 residues. V was cut by 1 base and J by 6 bases, with 11 bases left in between. CDR1 is SEHNR, CDR2 FQNEAQ, per germline (reference sequence). The CDR3 spells CASSLVGGADTQYF. The CDR3 region has the DNA TGTGCCAGCAGCTTAGTTGGGGGGGCCGATACGCAGTATTTT.

This chain connects TRBV6-6 to TRBJ1-2, with 8 bases aligning to TRBD1. The CDR3 is 13 amino acids. Trimming cost V 6 bases and J 9 bases; bases outside gene matches: 9. Germline CDR1 and CDR2: MNHNY and SVGAGI (reference sequence). The CDR3 nucleotides are TGTGCCAGCAGCCGCGGACAGGGAGGCAGCTACACCTTC. This encodes CASSRGQGGSYTF.